These T cell receptor beta chains were read from a single sample in a study of tumor and adjacent non-tumor tissue in lung cancer. From the multiplex PCR reads, TCRdb called clonotypes with MiXCR, one entry per CDR3 protein. The table lists about 70,000 distinct CDR3 sequences, around 73% of them singletons, with 28% in the top ten. The specimen sequenced was lung tumor tissue. These receptors all stem from a man aged 60 to 69 with non-small cell lung cancer. Each CDR3 is given with its conserved first and last residue. The D gene is left open where the match is weak. Clone size, where shown, is once, few, many, or a class for clones that have expanded.

d_call j_call v_call clone_size cdr3_aa cdr3_nt
NA TRBJ2-5 TRBV29-1 NA CSAETGVHETQYF TGCAGCGCTGAAACAGGTGTACATGAGACCCAGTATTTC
NA TRBJ1-5 TRBV28 NA CASLTIGGGGQPQHF TGTGCCAGCTTAACGATCGGGGGGGGCGGCCAGCCCCAGCATTTT
NA TRBJ1-3 TRBV6-5 NA CASSYSRRSGNIIHF TGTGCCAGCAGTTACTCCAGAAGATCTGGAAACATCATACATTTT
TRBD2 TRBJ2-7 TRBV20-1 NA CSVAGTSGASYEQYF TGTAGTGTCGCCGGGACTAGCGGGGCTTCCTACGAGCAGTACTTT
NA TRBJ2-5 TRBV6-2/TRBV6-3 NA CATGAIEDTQYF TGTGCCACGGGGGCCATAGAAGACACCCAGTACTTC
NA TRBJ2-3 TRBV7-9 many CASSGPRENTDTQYF TGTGCCAGCAGCGGACCCCGGGAAAACACAGATACGCAGTATTTT
NA TRBJ2-3 TRBV6-2/TRBV6-3 NA CASSYSLHDSTATQYF TGTGCCAGCAGTTACTCCCTCCATGATAGCACAGCTACGCAGTATTTT
NA TRBJ2-7 TRBV5-1 NA CDSSPSQGHEQYF TGCGACAGCAGTCCCAGCCAGGGCCACGAGCAGTACTTC
NA TRBJ2-5 TRBV29-1 NA CSVAWTAQGTQYF TGCAGCGTTGCCTGGACAGCTCAAGGGACCCAGTACTTC
TRBD1 TRBJ2-4 TRBV6-2/TRBV6-3 NA CASSARDRGRVTKNIRYF TGTGCCAGCAGTGCCCGGGACAGGGGGCGCGTTACCAAAAACATTCGGTACTTC
NA TRBJ2-3 TRBV12-3/TRBV12-4 NA CSSSLVQRITDTQYF TGTTCAAGCAGTTTAGTACAGCGGATCACAGATACGCAGTATTTT
NA TRBJ2-1 TRBV11-1 NA CASSFGKLLNEQFF TGTGCCAGCAGTTTCGGGAAACTACTAAATGAGCAGTTCTTC
NA TRBJ2-3 TRBV29-1 NA CSVGQGQEPQYF TGCAGCGTTGGCCAGGGCCAAGAGCCCCAGTATTTT
TRBD2 TRBJ2-7 TRBV20-1 NA CSAHFRILAAYEQYF TGCAGTGCTCACTTCCGGATACTAGCGGCTTACGAACAGTACTTC
NA TRBJ2-6 TRBV6-6 few CASRSGADVLTF TGTGCCAGCAGGTCTGGGGCCGACGTCCTAACTTTC
TRBD2 TRBJ2-1 TRBV11-2 medium-sized CASSLETSGIDEQFF TGTGCCAGCAGCTTAGAAACTAGCGGGATCGATGAGCAGTTCTTC
NA TRBJ2-3 TRBV20-1 many CSAPAVTSYTQYF TGCAGTGCCCCAGCGGTAACTTCCTATACGCAGTATTTT
TRBD2 TRBJ2-3 TRBV20-1 NA CGARDGTSGATDMQYF TGCGGTGCTCGAGATGGGACTAGCGGGGCCACAGATATGCAGTATTTT
NA TRBJ2-3 TRBV20-1 many CSVEGGGRYTDTQYF TGCAGTGTCGAGGGGGGCGGCAGATACACAGATACGCAGTATTTT
NA TRBJ2-4 TRBV20-1 NA CSAHREVAKNIQYF TGCAGTGCACACAGGGAGGTAGCCAAAAACATTCAGTACTTC
NA TRBJ1-5 TRBV5-5 many CASSLVGGDSNQPQHF TGTGCCAGCAGCTTGGTCGGGGGGGACAGCAATCAGCCCCAGCATTTT
NA TRBJ2-7 TRBV11-3 NA CASSSGIGTGNYKQYF TGTGCCAGCAGCTCAGGAATTGGGACGGGTAACTACAAGCAGTACTTC
TRBD2 TRBJ2-5 TRBV14 many CASSSWTSGRKETQYF TGTGCCAGCAGCAGCTGGACTAGCGGGAGGAAAGAGACCCAGTACTTC
TRBD2 TRBJ2-1 TRBV20-1 NA CSARRRGLERGNEQFF TGCAGTGCTAGAAGACGGGGACTAGAACGAGGGAATGAGCAGTTCTTC
TRBD2 TRBJ2-7 TRBV29-1 NA CCVAISGSPEQYF TGCTGCGTCGCAATAAGCGGGAGTCCCGAGCAGTACTTC
NA TRBJ2-7 TRBV12-3/TRBV12-4 NA CASSLLVGGYEQYF TGTGCAAGCAGTTTACTAGTGGGAGGATACGAGCAGTACTTC
NA TRBJ1-1 TRBV6-1 NA CANSTRTETFF TGTGCCAACAGTACGAGGACTGAAACTTTCTTT
NA TRBJ2-2 TRBV19 many CASSAANTGELFF TGTGCCAGTAGTGCAGCGAACACCGGGGAGCTGTTTTTT
NA TRBJ2-2 TRBV7-8 few CASSLGRTNTGELFF TGTGCCAGCAGCTTAGGAAGAACGAACACCGGGGAGCTGTTTTTT
NA TRBJ2-1 TRBV12-3/TRBV12-4 NA CASSFPHRDHNEQFF TGCGCCAGCAGTTTCCCTCACCGGGACCACAATGAGCAATTCTTC